The next 32 T cell receptor beta chains were all read from a single sample in a study of T cells in localized non-small cell lung cancer. Data came from immunoSEQ multiplex PCR; TCRdb stores just in-frame clones and leaves some out. The profile covers 20,000 to 30,000 clones, with around nine tenths appearing a single time and about 14% taken by the ten largest. Material: peripheral blood, obtained before any cancer treatment. These receptor sequences come from a female donor at least 60 years old with stage I lung adenocarcinoma.

J is TRBJ1-4 and V is TRBV9; perhaps TRBD1 as D (6 bases). Germline V lookup: CDR1 SGDLS, CDR2 YYNGEE. The CDR3 spans 15 residues. Trimming stripped 3 bases from V and 3 bases from J, with 12 bases between. The CDR3 loop reads CASSGSGGSNEKLFF. The DNA for the CDR3 is TGTGCCAGCAGCGGCTCGGGGGGCTCTAATGAAAAACTGTTTTTT.

Relative to its sample, this clone is medium-sized (0.01 to 0.1%). The V call is TRBV2, the J call TRBJ2-7, with unresolved D. This CDR3 spans 12 amino acids. V lost 2 bases to trimming and J lost 5 bases, with 7 bases between them. Germline CDR1 reads SNHLY; CDR2 reads FYNNEI. The CDR3 is CASSENADEQYF. CDR3 DNA sequence: TGTGCCAGCAGTGAAAATGCGGACGAGCAGTACTTC.

V is TRBV2 and J is TRBJ1-5; D ambiguous. Germline CDR1 and CDR2: SNHLY and FYNNEI. Trimming pared 2 bases from V and 4 bases from J, leaving 9 bases between. This CDR3 region has 14 residues. CDR3 in DNA: TGTGCCAGCAGTGAACGAGGGATGAATCAGCCCCAGCATTTT. Translation gives CASSERGMNQPQHF. The full variable domain, with the rest looked up from reference TRBV2 and TRBJ1-5, is EPEVTQTPSHQVTQMGQEVILRCVPISNHLYFYWYRQILGQKVEFLVSFYNNEISEKSEIFDDQFSVERPDGSNFTLKIRSTKLEDSAMYFCASSERGMNQPQHFGDGTRLSIL.

The chain uses TRBV10-2 and TRBJ1-1; tentative D call: TRBD1 (5 bases). Germline CDR1 is WSHSY and CDR2 is SAAADI. This CDR3 spans 13 amino acids. Trimming removed 2 bases at V and 6 bases at J, with 10 bases between. CDR3 residues: CASSERRGAEAFF. CDR3 DNA: TGCGCCAGCAGTGAGAGGAGGGGCGCTGAAGCTTTCTTT.

The gene calls are TRBV6-1 and TRBJ1-1, with D possibly TRBD1 on 5 matching bases. V was shortened by 7 bases and J by 0 bases, with 9 bases between the two germline ends. CDR1 and CDR2 (germline): MNHNS, SASEGT. The CDR3 loop spans 13 amino acids. This CDR3 is CASTRGLNTEAFF. DNA of the CDR3: TGTGCCAGCACGCGGGGGTTGAACACTGAAGCTTTCTTT.

The DNA of the CDR3 is TGCGCCAGCAGCCCAATCGGACAGGCGTCCTACGAGCAGTACTTC. As protein: CASSPIGQASYEQYF. The rearrangement uses TRBV5-1 and TRBJ2-7; 7 bases match TRBD1. The V segment lost 4 bases and the J segment 1 base; nucleotides outside the gene matches: 8. Germline CDR1 and CDR2: SGHRS and YFSETQ. The CDR3 covers 15 residues.

The chain links TRBV5-5 to TRBJ1-1; D remains ambiguous. V was clipped by 0 bases and J by 3 bases, with 9 bases between them. Germline loops: CDR1 SGHKS, CDR2 YYEKEE (reference sequence). CDR3 length equals 14 residues. The CDR3, as DNA: TGTGCCAGCAGCTTGGCGGGGTCCTACACTGAAGCTTTCTTT. Protein product: CASSLAGSYTEAFF.

This chain connects TRBV28 to TRBJ1-6; 7 bases fit TRBD1. V lost 5 bases, J lost 4 bases, and 5 bases stayed unmatched. The CDR3 covers 15 residues. Germline loops: CDR1 MDHEN, CDR2 SYDVKM. CDR3 sequence (DNA): TGTGCCAGCAGTGCCGGGACAGTATATAATTCACCCCTCCACTTT. Translation gives CASSAGTVYNSPLHF.

The chain carries TRBV6-1 and TRBJ1-2, with D maybe TRBD1 (5 bases). The CDR3 has 13 amino acids. Per germline, CDR1 MNHNS and CDR2 SASEGT. V gave up 10 bases and J gave up 8 bases, with 20 bases separating them. The CDR3 spells CATLASGARGYTF. In DNA, the CDR3 is TGTGCCACCCTGGCGAGTGGGGCCCGAGGCTACACCTTC.

V is TRBV29-1 and J is TRBJ2-3; TRBD1 might be the D (8 bases). V lost 7 bases, J lost 4 bases, and 15 bases lay in between. CDR1 and CDR2 (germline): SQVTM, ANQGSEA. The CDR3 has 13 residues. The CDR3 DNA reads TGCAGCGCCCGGACAGGGAGGGCAGATACGCAGTATTTT. This codes for CSARTGRADTQYF.

As concerns this clone: A read error may produce the germline difference seen at one junction end. This chain joins TRBV7-7 and TRBJ2-5, with D possibly called TRBD1 or TRBD2 (7 bases each). The CDR3 has 15 residues. Germline CDR1 reads SSHAT; CDR2 reads FNYEAQ (reference sequence). CDR3 residues: CASSPRTQGGETQYF. CDR3 coding DNA: TGTGCTAGCAGCCCTCGAACCCAGGGGGGGGAGACCCAGTACTTC.

The chain has TRBV5-6 and TRBJ1-1; 7 bases fit TRBD1. Germline V lookup: CDR1 SGHDT, CDR2 YYEEEE. The CDR3 extends over 16 amino acids. The trim removed 0 bases at V and 2 bases at J, leaving 7 bases unmatched. The CDR3 coding sequence is TGTGCCAGCAGCTTGGGTCCGGGACAGAGTAACACTGAAGCTTTCTTT. Amino acid sequence: CASSLGPGQSNTEAFF.

This chain uses TRBV10-2 with TRBJ2-4; 11 bases match TRBD2. This CDR3 comprises 16 residues. Per the germline V gene, CDR1 is WSHSY and CDR2 is SAAADI. V shed 4 bases, J shed 8 bases, and the junction held 10 bases outside the gene matches. The CDR3 loop is CASSVGSGGALDIQYF. CDR3 nucleotides: TGCGCCAGCAGTGTAGGTAGCGGGGGGGCCCTCGACATTCAGTACTTC.

The chain recombines TRBV30 with TRBJ1-2, with D perhaps matching TRBD1 (5 bases). CDR1 GTSNPN and CDR2 SVGIG come from the germline V gene (reference sequence). The CDR3 length is 15 residues. The V end was cut by 5 bases, the J end by 1 base, with 17 bases between. For the CDR3, the DNA is TGTGCCTGGCTCCTAGGACACACATTTAACTATGGCTACACCTTC. Translated: CAWLLGHTFNYGYTF.

The V gene is TRBV7-9, the J gene TRBJ1-1; tentatively, D is TRBD1 (5 bases). CDR1 SEHNR and CDR2 FQNEAQ come from the germline V gene (reference sequence). The CDR3 totals 14 residues. V dropped 6 bases and J dropped 1 base, with 12 bases sitting between them. The CDR3 sequence is CASRPGGANTEAFF. DNA for the CDR3: TGTGCCAGCAGACCCGGAGGGGCGAACACTGAAGCTTTCTTT. The full variable domain, its missing parts supplied by reference TRBV7-9 and TRBJ1-1, is DTGVSQNPRHKITKRGQNVTFRCDPISEHNRLYWYRQTLGQGPEFLTYFQNEAQLEKSRLLSDRFSAERPKGSFSTLEIQRTEQGDSAMYLCASRPGGANTEAFFGQGTRLTVV.

This rearrangement joins TRBV29-1 to TRBJ1-3; D unclear. Trimming took off 2 bases at V and 4 bases at J, with 9 bases between the two ends. This CDR3 has 13 residues. Germline V gene data show CDR1 as SQVTM and CDR2 as ANQGSEA. CDR3 protein: CSVEPTQGNTIYF. DNA for the CDR3: TGCAGCGTTGAACCGACCCAGGGAAACACCATATATTTT.

This clone appeared once. The chain carries TRBV11-3 and TRBJ2-1; 8 bases fit TRBD2. There are 15 residues in the CDR3. The J segment lost 6 bases and the V segment lost 0 bases, leaving 4 bases of the junction unmatched. Germline CDR1 is SGHNT and CDR2 is YENEEA. This CDR3 reads CASSLDGRALNEQFF. CDR3 DNA sequence: TGTGCCAGCAGCTTAGACGGGAGGGCCCTCAATGAGCAGTTCTTC.

The genes are TRBV6-1 and TRBJ2-7; D gene unclear. Trimming left V 5 bases short and J 6 bases short, with 11 bases between. The CDR3 sequence is 12 residues long. Germline loops: CDR1 MNHNS, CDR2 SASEGT. The CDR3 nucleotides are TGTGCCAGCAGTTTGGGATGGGGCGAGCAGTACTTC. Translation gives CASSLGWGEQYF.

V gene TRBV19 combines with J gene TRBJ1-5, with D maybe TRBD1 (5 bases). CDR1 is LNHDA and CDR2 is SQIVND in the germline V gene (reference sequence). CDR3 size: 13 residues. V was clipped by 10 bases and J by 6 bases, with 16 bases between them. CDR3 coding DNA: TGTGCCACTTCTGGGGGGTATCCTCAGCCCCAGCATTTT. Translating gives CATSGGYPQPQHF.

The chain combines TRBV5-4 with TRBJ1-1, with 9 positions matching TRBD1. Germline V gives CDR1 SGHNT, CDR2 YYREEE (reference sequence). Trimming took 0 bases from V and 5 from J; bases not matched to a gene: 2. CDR3 length equals 14 residues. The CDR3 coding sequence is TGTGCCAGCAGCTTGGAACAGGGGGCGACTGAAGCTTTCTTT. Its translation is CASSLEQGATEAFF.

The rearrangement uses TRBV11-3 and TRBJ2-7; no definite D call. V lost 5 bases, J lost 5 bases, and 13 bases lay in between. Germline values: CDR1 SGHNT, CDR2 YENEEA. The CDR3 extends over 13 amino acids. The chain's CDR3 is CASSPGQDHEQYF. The CDR3 nucleotides are TGTGCCAGCAGCCCTGGGCAGGACCACGAGCAGTACTTC.

The sample holds a few counts of this clone. The chain couples TRBV6-5 to TRBJ1-6; D is ambiguous. There are 16 residues in the CDR3. Trimming removed 0 bases from V and 8 bases from J, with 14 bases in between. In germline, CDR1 is MNHEY, CDR2 SVGAGI. CDR3 sequence reads: CASSYSRWSPDSPLHF. CDR3 sequence (DNA): TGTGCCAGCAGTTACTCGAGGTGGAGTCCGGATTCACCCCTCCACTTT.

The chain employs TRBV2 and TRBJ2-2, with D possibly called TRBD1 or TRBD2 (5 bases each). V lost 3 bases and J lost 3, with 8 bases in between. The length of the CDR3 is 14 residues. The germline CDR1 and CDR2 sequences are SNHLY and FYNNEI. As DNA, the CDR3 is TGTGCCAGCAGTGATCGGGGCTACACCGGGGAGCTGTTTTTT. Amino acids: CASSDRGYTGELFF.

This chain links TRBV4-1 with TRBJ1-1, with D possibly being TRBD1 (5 bases). The V gene lost 0 bases and the J gene lost 1 base, with 12 bases spanning the gap. Looked up from germline, CDR1 is MGHRA and CDR2 is YSYEKL. The CDR3 is made up of 16 amino acids. The CDR3 nucleotides are TGCGCCAGCAGCCAAGATTACAGGACACCGAACACTGAAGCTTTCTTT. This codes for CASSQDYRTPNTEAFF.

The rearrangement joins TRBV27 to TRBJ1-6; TRBD1 matches at 12 bases. The CDR3 contains 19 residues. Germline loops: CDR1 MNHEY, CDR2 SMNVEV (reference sequence). J lost 5 bases, V lost 5 bases, and 13 bases had no gene match. The DNA of the CDR3 is TGTGCCAGCAGTAGAATGGGGACAGGGGGCGCGAGGAATAATTCACCCCTCCACTTT. Residues: CASSRMGTGGARNNSPLHF.

The chain joins TRBV28 to TRBJ2-5, with D unclear. CDR1 MDHEN and CDR2 SYDVKM come from the germline V gene. The CDR3 is made up of 14 amino acids. V gave up 6 bases and J gave up 1 base, with 12 bases separating them. CDR3 residues: CASSSPSPQETQYF. CDR3 DNA sequence: TGTGCCAGCAGCTCCCCTAGTCCCCAAGAGACCCAGTACTTC.

The CDR3 loop reads CASSFGLVDSTGELFF. Written as DNA, the CDR3 is TGTGCCAGCAGTTTTGGACTAGTCGATAGCACCGGGGAGCTGTTTTTT. The gene calls are TRBV6-5 and TRBJ2-2; 7 nucleotides align to TRBD2. CDR1 and CDR2 from the germline V gene are MNHEY and SVGAGI. The CDR3 totals 16 residues. V trimming: 4 bases; J trimming: 4 bases; junction bases outside the gene matches: 9.

The V and J genes are TRBV6-5 and TRBJ1-1, with no clear D. This CDR3 is 14 amino acids long. Germline-derived CDR1 and CDR2 are MNHEY and SVGAGI. V was cut by 3 bases and J by 0 bases, with 8 bases left in between. CDR3 loop: CASSYTGMNTEAFF. The CDR3 nucleotides are TGTGCCAGCAGTTATACCGGTATGAACACTGAAGCTTTCTTT.

The chain employs TRBV7-3 and TRBJ2-2; TRBD2 aligns across 8 bases. CDR3 size: 15 residues. The V and J ends lost 7 bases and 4 bases, in that order; junction bases with no gene match: 8. CDR1 and CDR2 (germline): SGHTA, FQGTGA. CDR3 in DNA: TGTGCCAGCACGCCGGGGGGGCCAGGCACCGGGGAGCTGTTTTTT. Its translation: CASTPGGPGTGELFF.

Comment on this clone: The identical CDR3 is also encoded by other nucleotide sequences in the sample. The chain links TRBV9 to TRBJ1-5, with D unclear. The V gene lost 0 bases and the J gene lost 3 bases, with 7 bases spanning the gap. The CDR3 runs to 14 residues. The germline CDR1 and CDR2 sequences are SGDLS and YYNGEE. The CDR3 coding sequence is TGTGCCAGCAGCGTAGATTTGTCCAATCAGCCCCAGCATTTT. It yields the protein CASSVDLSNQPQHF.

V is TRBV9 and J is TRBJ1-3; 7 bases align to TRBD1. Germline CDR1 and CDR2: SGDLS and YYNGEE. Unmatched junction bases numbered 7, after V lost 2 bases and J lost 2 bases. This CDR3 has 16 amino acids. CDR3 region: CASSVAGQAAGNTIYF. For the CDR3, the DNA is TGTGCCAGCAGCGTCGCCGGACAGGCCGCTGGAAACACCATATATTTT. Based on the CDR3 plus reference TRBV9 and TRBJ1-3, the full variable domain is DSGVTQTPKHLITATGQRVTLRCSPRSGDLSVYWYQQSLDQGLQFLIQYYNGEERAKGNILERFSAQQFPDLHSELNLSSLELGDSALYFCASSVAGQAAGNTIYFGEGSWLTVV.

V gene TRBV7-3 combines with J gene TRBJ2-1; no reliable D call. The length of the CDR3 is 13 residues. V lost 2 bases, J lost 0 bases, and 2 bases lay in between. Germline V gene data show CDR1 as SGHTA and CDR2 as FQGTGA. The CDR3 loop is CASSLGSYNEQFF. CDR3 DNA: TGTGCCAGCAGCTTAGGCTCCTACAATGAGCAGTTCTTC.